This TCR beta chain was sequenced in a study of T cells in Graves' hyperthyroidism and ophthalmopathy. Amplification of TCR beta CDR3 regions was performed using RNA transcripts as template. The primer set for the first-round RT-PCR of the TCR CDR3 was HTBI. TCRdb ran MiXCR on the multiplex PCR reads and lists one entry per CDR3 protein. In the table there are about 200,000 distinct CDR3 sequences, around 16% of which are singletons. It was over 9.5 ml of fresh peripheral blood that supplied the PBMCs. The CDR3 covers 13 residues. Germline V gene sequence: CDR1 SQVTM, CDR2 ANQGSEA. Trimming took 3 bases from V and 0 from J, leaving 8 bases between them. Study findings and constraints: Ophthalmopathy onset followed model prediction by a median roughly 6.5 months.

This clonotype was recorded many times. Antigen unknown. This TCR came from a man between 40 and 49 years old with Graves' hyperthyroidism. V usage is TRBV29-1 and J usage is TRBJ1-1; D not resolved. The sequencing input was blood. The CDR3 DNA is TGCAGCGTTGAGACGGATATGAACACTGAAGCTTTCTTT. Amino acid sequence: CSVETDMNTEAFF.